This T cell receptor (beta chain) was identified in a study of blood T cell repertoires in COVID-19. Trimming took 2 bases from V and 5 from J, leaving 10 bases between them. Germline assignment: CDR1 MNHEY and CDR2 SMNVEV (reference sequence). The length of the CDR3 is 13 residues. TCRdb's table, derived via immunoSEQ multiplex PCR, lists solely in-frame clones and lacks some. The sample holds about 300,000 clones, 90% seen once. In its sample, this clone was seen once. This receptor was obtained from a woman in her late teens or twenties with acute COVID-19. The specimen sequenced was PBMCs or T cells enriched from blood (not recorded which). The chain carries TRBV27 and TRBJ2-7; D is ambiguous. This CDR3 reads CASSLTRSHEQYF. CDR3 DNA sequence: TGTGCCAGCAGTTTAACGAGGTCACACGAGCAGTACTTC.